This T cell receptor beta chain was recorded in a study of Ad26.COV2.S vaccination and SARS-CoV-2 variants. The method was immunoSEQ multiplex PCR; TCRdb's version includes in-frame clones alone and lacks a portion of them. The profile covers about 380,000 clones, with 83% appearing a single time and more than 7% taken by the ten largest. Noted treatment: some 20 received Ad26.COV2.S at low or high dose, single or two shots; 5 received placebo; per-sample allocation not given. The samples were gathered on day 63 after the first injection of vaccine or placebo. Vaccination used an Ad26 vector expressing Wuhan-strain SARS-CoV-2 spike. A remark on this clone: In the same sample, other DNA sequences code for this CDR3.

Germline-derived CDR1 and CDR2 are SGHAT and FQNNGV. This CDR3 region has 13 residues. The junction had 2 bases not matched to a gene; V was cut back by 5 bases and J by 4 bases. The chain is built from TRBV11-2 and TRBJ1-5; the match to TRBD1 covers 7 bases. Sequences were derived from peripheral blood, sampled in a trial of Ad26.COV2.S vaccine versus placebo. The TCR comes from a person aged 18 to 59 who received the Ad26.COV2.S COVID-19 vaccine or a placebo. As DNA, the CDR3 is TGTGCCAGCAGCCCAGGGGGGAATCAGCCCCAGCATTTT. As protein: CASSPGGNQPQHF.